What follows are 31 T cell receptor beta chains derived from one specimen sequenced in a study of shared clonotypes between healthy human individuals. The assay was immunoSEQ multiplex PCR, and TCRdb's table has in-frame clones only and misses some. Of some 1,900,000 clones detected, less than 95% appear once; the ten largest clones hold 1% to 1.5%. CD8 cells classed as naive were CD45RO-negative and positively selected for CCR7, excluding terminally differentiated effector memory CD45RA+ cells. The specimen was naive CD8+ T cells sorted from blood. These receptors all stem from a man younger than 30 in good health.

This clone was detected once. The rearrangement joins TRBV5-4 to TRBJ1-3, with D possibly TRBD1 on 6 matching bases. Between the trimmed V and J ends, which lost 4 bases and 2 bases, there was a span of 16 bases. This CDR3 is 16 amino acids long. The germline V gene has CDR1 SGHNT and CDR2 YYREEE (reference sequence). In DNA form, the CDR3 reads TGTGCCAGCAGCGGATCAGGGGAGGGGACTGGAAACACCATATATTTT. Translating it yields CASSGSGEGTGNTIYF.

The chain employs TRBV27 and TRBJ2-7; TRBD2 is a possible D gene (6 bases). The CDR3 is 16 amino acids. Germline V gene lookup returns CDR1 MNHEY and CDR2 SMNVEV (reference sequence). Trimming took off 3 bases at V and 2 bases at J, with 17 bases between the two ends. The CDR3 loop is CASSFSGGDLPYEQYF. The CDR3, as DNA: TGTGCCAGCAGTTTCTCAGGAGGGGACTTGCCCTACGAGCAGTACTTC.

This chain connects TRBV2 to TRBJ1-2; the match to TRBD1 covers 7 bases. The CDR3 runs to 15 residues. In germline, CDR1 is SNHLY, CDR2 FYNNEI. The J segment lost 8 bases and the V segment lost 6 bases, leaving 15 bases of the junction unmatched. As DNA, the CDR3 is TGTGCCAGCAGACTCTCCCCCACAGGGGCGCGCGGCTACACCTTC. Amino acids: CASRLSPTGARGYTF. The whole variable domain, remainder taken from reference TRBV2 and TRBJ1-2, is EPEVTQTPSHQVTQMGQEVILRCVPISNHLYFYWYRQILGQKVEFLVSFYNNEISEKSEIFDDQFSVERPDGSNFTLKIRSTKLEDSAMYFCASRLSPTGARGYTFGSGTRLTVV.

This chain joins TRBV27 and TRBJ1-1; D call uncertain. Per germline, CDR1 MNHEY and CDR2 SMNVEV (reference sequence). The CDR3 sequence is 13 residues long. Trimming took off 0 bases at V and 6 bases at J, with 8 bases between the two ends. The CDR3 sequence: CASSLSGHAEAFF. The CDR3 nucleotides are TGTGCCAGCAGTTTATCAGGGCACGCTGAAGCTTTCTTT.

With regard to this clone: The sample holds other DNA sequences that translate to the same CDR3. The J gene is TRBJ2-7, the V gene TRBV7-9; D is unclear. Trimming shortened V by 3 bases and J by 3 bases, and 6 bases separated the two germline ends. The CDR3 is 12 amino acids. CDR1 is SEHNR and CDR2 is FQNEAQ in the germline V gene (reference sequence). The CDR3 sequence is CASSFGDYEQYF. The CDR3 region has the DNA TGTGCCAGCAGCTTCGGTGACTACGAGCAGTACTTC.

The rearrangement uses TRBV5-8 and TRBJ1-5, with a tentative D call TRBD1 (6 bases). Trimming left V 0 bases short and J 0 bases short, with 13 bases between. The germline V gene encodes CDR1 SGHTS and CDR2 YDEGEE. The CDR3 has 17 residues. For the CDR3, the DNA is TGTGCCAGCAGCTTGGGGGACACCCCTATTAGCAATCAGCCCCAGCATTTT. Protein: CASSLGDTPISNQPQHF.

The count of this clone is one. The chain carries TRBV4-1 and TRBJ1-1; D might be TRBD1 (5 bases). Germline CDR1 and CDR2: MGHRA and YSYEKL. This CDR3 region has 15 residues. The germline V and J ends were trimmed by 3 bases and 3 bases, with 14 bases remaining between them. The CDR3 here is CASSQRGIRDTEAFF. The CDR3 nucleotides are TGCGCCAGCAGCCAGAGGGGCATCCGGGACACTGAAGCTTTCTTT.

The CDR3 sequence: CASSADRAYEQYF. The DNA of the CDR3 is TGTGCCAGCAGCGCGGACAGGGCCTACGAGCAGTACTTC. The chain combines TRBV13 with TRBJ2-7, with 8 nucleotides matching TRBD1. The junction had 2 bases not matched to a gene; V was cut back by 5 bases and J by 2 bases. Germline loops: CDR1 PRHDT, CDR2 FYEKMQ (reference sequence). CDR3 length: 13 residues.

The chain carries TRBV7-2 and TRBJ2-7; D remains unclear. The germline gives CDR1 SGHTA, CDR2 FQGNSA. This CDR3 is built from 15 residues. Trimming removed 4 bases at V and 0 bases at J, with 13 bases between. CDR3 nucleotide sequence: TGTGCCAGCAGCTACTGGGGTGTCGGCTCCTACGAGCAGTACTTC. Translation gives CASSYWGVGSYEQYF.

The rearrangement uses TRBV7-8 and TRBJ2-5; possibly TRBD1 for D (5 bases). The CDR3 extends over 12 amino acids. V was pared by 4 bases and J by 5 bases, with 8 bases between. The germline CDR1 and CDR2 sequences are SGHVS and FQNEAQ. This chain's CDR3 is CASSWGDETQYF. The DNA of the CDR3 is TGTGCCAGCAGCTGGGGCGACGAGACCCAGTACTTC.

The J gene is TRBJ1-2, the V gene TRBV6-5; 8 bases are shared with TRBD1. This CDR3 comprises 15 residues. The junction had 17 bases not matched to a gene; V was cut back by 9 bases and J by 8 bases. Germline CDR1 is MNHEY and CDR2 is SVGAGI. The CDR3 DNA reads as TGTGCCAGTTCGGACAGGGAATATGTCATAAGCGGCTACACCTTC. This encodes CASSDREYVISGYTF.

The rearrangement joins TRBV27 to TRBJ1-1, with D perhaps matching TRBD1 (6 bases). The CDR3 loop spans 14 amino acids. V was cut by 8 bases and J by 3 bases, with 16 bases left in between. CDR1 is MNHEY and CDR2 is SMNVEV in the germline V gene (reference sequence). The CDR3 sequence: CASRLQGGYTEAFF. Written as DNA, the CDR3 is TGTGCCAGCCGCCTACAGGGCGGGTACACTGAAGCTTTCTTT.

About this clone itself: Relative to the germline gene, one junction end is altered; a read error may explain this. The CDR3 is CAINSGGTMYNGYTF. DNA for the CDR3: TGTGCCATCAACAGCGGGGGGACTATGTATAATGGTTACACCTTC. The chain employs TRBV10-3 and TRBJ1-2; perhaps TRBD1 as D (5 bases). The CDR3 is 15 amino acids. Germline-derived CDR1 and CDR2 are ENHRY and SYGVKD.

This clone has only one observation. The chain employs TRBV6-6 and TRBJ1-6, with no clear D. Germline CDR1 reads MNHNY; CDR2 reads SVGAGI (reference sequence). With 0 bases removed from V and 11 bases from J, the gap between germline ends came to 5 bases. This CDR3 has 12 residues. The CDR3 DNA follows: TGTGCCAGCAGTTACTCGGAGACACCCCTCCACTTT. This codes for CASSYSETPLHF.

The rearrangement links TRBV7-2 to TRBJ2-7, with TRBD2 matching over 8 bases. The CDR3 loop spans 15 amino acids. CDR1 and CDR2 (germline): SGHTA, FQGNSA. V lost 0 bases, J lost 4 bases, and 5 bases stayed unmatched. The CDR3 bases are TGTGCCAGCAGCTTAGCCCCGGGAGGGCCATACGAGCAGTACTTC. Encoded protein: CASSLAPGGPYEQYF.

This chain uses TRBV4-2 with TRBJ2-1; 7 nucleotides align to TRBD2. The CDR3 runs 14 residues. V gave up 3 bases and J gave up 7 bases; unmatched junction bases: 6. Germline V gene sequence: CDR1 LGHNA, CDR2 YNFKEQ. This chain's CDR3 is CASSHPGTTNEQFF. The CDR3 nucleotides read TGTGCCAGCAGCCACCCCGGGACTACTAATGAGCAGTTCTTC.

The chain recombines TRBV4-3 with TRBJ2-1; maybe TRBD2 (5 bases). CDR3 size: 15 residues. Germline values: CDR1 LGHNA, CDR2 YSLEER. Trimming took 0 bases from V and 9 from J, leaving 15 bases between them. The CDR3 nucleotides are TGCGCCAGCAGCCAAGATTTCGTGGGAGTCAGTGAGCAGTTCTTC. Amino acid sequence: CASSQDFVGVSEQFF.

The J gene is TRBJ2-3, the V gene TRBV7-6; possibly TRBD1 for D (6 bases). Trimming left V 6 bases short and J 2 bases short, with 15 bases between. CDR3 length: 15 residues. Germline CDR1 reads SGHVS; CDR2 reads FNYEAQ. This CDR3 reads CASSSTTGNTDTQYF. The DNA for the CDR3 is TGTGCCAGCAGTTCGACGACAGGCAACACAGATACGCAGTATTTT.

The chain carries TRBV4-1 and TRBJ2-1; D is undetermined. CDR3 length equals 16 residues. The V and J ends lost 0 bases and 0 bases respectively, with 9 bases between them. Germline loops: CDR1 MGHRA, CDR2 YSYEKL. The CDR3 bases are TGCGCCAGCAGCCAAGAGGTCGTGAGCTCCTACAATGAGCAGTTCTTC. It codes for CASSQEVVSSYNEQFF.

V and J are TRBV2 and TRBJ1-1, with 9 bases fitting TRBD1. Germline V gives CDR1 SNHLY, CDR2 FYNNEI. J gave up 1 base and V 5 bases, and 5 bases lay outside the gene matches. This CDR3 is built from 15 residues. The CDR3 DNA follows: TGTGCCAGCAGTCGAGGGACAGGGACGAACACTGAAGCTTTCTTT. This sequence encodes CASSRGTGTNTEAFF.

The V call is TRBV4-1, the J call TRBJ1-2; TRBD1 aligns across 7 bases. The germline V gene has CDR1 MGHRA and CDR2 YSYEKL. V lost 6 bases and J lost 4; bases outside the gene matches: 5. The CDR3 is 13 amino acids. Here the CDR3 reads CASSQTGAYGYTF. The CDR3 DNA reads as TGCGCCAGCAGTCAAACAGGGGCCTATGGCTACACCTTC.

The chain joins TRBV6-4 to TRBJ2-2; D uncertain. V dropped 9 bases and J dropped 1 base, with 12 bases sitting between them. The CDR3 consists of 14 residues. Looked up from germline, CDR1 is MRHNA and CDR2 is SNTAGT. The CDR3 DNA sequence: TGTGCCAGACAGCCTTCGAAGAACACCGGGGAGCTGTTTTTT. It specifies CARQPSKNTGELFF.

This clone was recorded once. The chain employs TRBV9 and TRBJ1-1, with a tentative D call TRBD1 (5 bases). V lost 1 base, J lost 4 bases, and 11 bases lay in between. The CDR3 is 14 amino acids. Looked up from germline, CDR1 is SGDLS and CDR2 is YYNGEE. CDR3 sequence (DNA): TGTGCCAGCAGCGTACTACCCGGGGGCACTGAAGCTTTCTTT. Its protein product is CASSVLPGGTEAFF.

CDR3 sequence: CASSVETAYEQYF. The CDR3 nucleotides are TGTGCCAGCAGCGTAGAGACTGCCTACGAGCAGTACTTC. The chain employs TRBV9 and TRBJ2-7, with unresolved D. The CDR3 loop spans 13 amino acids. Germline lookup yields CDR1 SGDLS and CDR2 YYNGEE. Trimming took off 0 bases at V and 2 bases at J, with 6 bases between the two ends.

The rearrangement uses TRBV7-9 and TRBJ2-1, with 15 bases that match TRBD2. Germline loops: CDR1 SEHNR, CDR2 FQNEAQ (reference sequence). With 5 bases clipped from V and 7 bases from J, the junction kept 6 bases outside the gene matches. The CDR3 has 16 amino acids. CDR3 protein: CASSPGTSGRRNEQFF. CDR3 nucleotide sequence: TGTGCCAGCAGCCCCGGGACTAGCGGGAGGAGGAATGAGCAGTTCTTC.

The chain recombines TRBV27 with TRBJ2-1; no reliable D call. The V gene lost 4 bases and the J gene lost 0 bases, with 13 bases spanning the gap. The CDR3 length is 16 residues. CDR1 is MNHEY and CDR2 is SMNVEV in the germline V gene (reference sequence). The CDR3 here is CASSYSLSGSYNEQFF. The CDR3 coding sequence is TGTGCCAGCAGTTACTCTCTCAGTGGCTCCTACAATGAGCAGTTCTTC.

This clone showed up just a few times. Other DNA variants within this sample encode the same CDR3. As DNA, the CDR3 is TGCGCCAGCAGCCTGAACACTGAAGCTTTCTTT. Amino acid sequence: CASSLNTEAFF. The rearrangement uses TRBV4-1 and TRBJ1-1; D is ambiguous. Germline V gives CDR1 MGHRA, CDR2 YSYEKL. Deletions cut 4 bases from V and 0 bases from J, with 0 bases between. The CDR3 sequence is 11 residues long.

The V call is TRBV6-6, the J call TRBJ2-1; TRBD2 might be the D (6 bases). The germline V gene encodes CDR1 MNHNY and CDR2 SVGAGI (reference sequence). The CDR3 length is 13 residues. Trimming shortened V by 4 bases and J by 5 bases, and 9 bases separated the two germline ends. CDR3 in DNA: TGTGCCAGCAGTTTAGCGGTAAACAATGAGCAGTTCTTC. Its translation: CASSLAVNNEQFF.

This clone was observed a few times. The sample contains more than one DNA sequence encoding this CDR3. The V and J genes are TRBV4-1 and TRBJ2-7; TRBD2 aligns across 10 bases. Germline trimming cut 1 base from V and 2 bases from J; bases unmatched to any gene: 2. Looked up from germline, CDR1 is MGHRA and CDR2 is YSYEKL. CDR3 length equals 15 residues. The CDR3 region has the DNA TGCGCCAGCAGCCAAGTTAGCGGGGGGACCTACGAGCAGTACTTC. Its translation is CASSQVSGGTYEQYF.

V is TRBV28 and J is TRBJ2-7; a weak D match, TRBD1 (5 bases). CDR1 is MDHEN and CDR2 is SYDVKM in the germline V gene. This CDR3 contains 13 residues. Trimming left V 5 bases short and J 5 bases short, with 13 bases between. The CDR3 here is CASSQTGSNEQYF. Here the CDR3 DNA reads TGTGCCAGCAGTCAAACAGGTTCCAACGAGCAGTACTTC.

This chain connects TRBV9 to TRBJ2-7; weak D call: TRBD1 (5 bases). This CDR3 region has 13 residues. With 7 bases removed from V and 2 bases from J, the gap between germline ends came to 13 bases. Per germline, CDR1 SGDLS and CDR2 YYNGEE. The CDR3, as DNA: TGTGCCAGCGGGCAGGGTTCAGCCTACGAGCAGTACTTC. It yields the protein CASGQGSAYEQYF.